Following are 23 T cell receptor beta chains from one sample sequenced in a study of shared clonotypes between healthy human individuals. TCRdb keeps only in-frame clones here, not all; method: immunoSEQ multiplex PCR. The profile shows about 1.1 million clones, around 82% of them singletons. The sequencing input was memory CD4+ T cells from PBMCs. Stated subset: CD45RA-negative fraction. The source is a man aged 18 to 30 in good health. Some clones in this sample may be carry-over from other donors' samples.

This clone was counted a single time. This chain's CDR3 is CASSQEPTPSGGSRGQFF. The CDR3 region has the DNA TGTGCCAGCAGCCAAGAGCCCACCCCCAGCGGGGGCTCGAGGGGGCAGTTCTTC. The V and J genes are TRBV14 and TRBJ2-1; 8 bases are a match to TRBD2. There are 18 residues in the CDR3. Per the germline V gene, CDR1 is SGHDN and CDR2 is FVKESK. The ends lost 0 bases at V and 12 bases at J; junction bases unmatched: 19.

The CDR3 loop reads CASSLAPAQNEQFF. The CDR3 region has the DNA TGCGCCAGCAGCTTGGCCCCGGCCCAAAATGAGCAGTTCTTC. J is TRBJ2-1 and V is TRBV5-1; D unclear. V lost 0 bases and J 7 bases, leaving 11 bases between the germline ends. The CDR3 runs 14 residues. From germline, CDR1 is SGHRS and CDR2 YFSETQ.

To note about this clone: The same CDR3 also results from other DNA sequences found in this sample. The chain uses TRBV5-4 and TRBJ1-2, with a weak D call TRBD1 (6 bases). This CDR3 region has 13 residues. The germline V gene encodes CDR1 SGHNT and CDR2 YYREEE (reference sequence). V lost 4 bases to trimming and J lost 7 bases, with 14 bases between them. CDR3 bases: TGTGCCAGCAGCGAGCAGGGGAGAGGTGGCTACACCTTC. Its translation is CASSEQGRGGYTF.

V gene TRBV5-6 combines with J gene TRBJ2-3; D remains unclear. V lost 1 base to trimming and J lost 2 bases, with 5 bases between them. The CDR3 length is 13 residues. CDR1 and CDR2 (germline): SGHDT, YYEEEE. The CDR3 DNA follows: TGTGCCAGCAGCTTGCCGCCCACAGATACGCAGTATTTT. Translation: CASSLPPTDTQYF.

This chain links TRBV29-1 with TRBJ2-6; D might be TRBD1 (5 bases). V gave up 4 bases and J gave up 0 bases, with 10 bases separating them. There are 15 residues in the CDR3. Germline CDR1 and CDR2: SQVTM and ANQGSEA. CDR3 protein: CSVGQTYSGANVLTF. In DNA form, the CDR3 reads TGCAGCGTTGGACAGACCTACTCTGGGGCCAACGTCCTGACTTTC. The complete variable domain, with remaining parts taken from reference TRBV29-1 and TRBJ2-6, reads SAVISQKPSRDICQRGTSLTIQCQVDSQVTMMFWYRQQPGQSLTLIATANQGSEATYESGFVIDKFPISRPNLTFSTLTVSNMSPEDSSIYLCSVGQTYSGANVLTFGAGSRLTVL.

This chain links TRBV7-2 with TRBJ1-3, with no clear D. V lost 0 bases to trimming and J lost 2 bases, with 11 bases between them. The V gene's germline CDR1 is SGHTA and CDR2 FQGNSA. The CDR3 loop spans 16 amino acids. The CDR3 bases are TGTGCCAGCAGCTTAGCCTACTTTGCAGCTGGAAACACCATATATTTT. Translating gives CASSLAYFAAGNTIYF.

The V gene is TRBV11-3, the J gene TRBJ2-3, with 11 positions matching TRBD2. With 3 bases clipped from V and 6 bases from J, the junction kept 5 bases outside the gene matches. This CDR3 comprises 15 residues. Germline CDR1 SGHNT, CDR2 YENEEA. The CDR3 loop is CASSFRTSGSDTQYF. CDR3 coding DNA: TGTGCCAGCAGCTTCCGGACTAGCGGGTCTGATACGCAGTATTTT.

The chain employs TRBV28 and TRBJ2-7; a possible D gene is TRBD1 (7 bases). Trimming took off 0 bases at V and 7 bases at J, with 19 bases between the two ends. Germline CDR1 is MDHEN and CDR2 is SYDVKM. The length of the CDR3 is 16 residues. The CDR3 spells CASSLWDRRGLREQYF. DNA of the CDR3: TGTGCCAGCAGTTTATGGGACAGGCGGGGTCTGCGGGAGCAGTACTTC. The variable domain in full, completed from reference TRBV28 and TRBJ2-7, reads DVKVTQSSRYLVKRTGEKVFLECVQDMDHENMFWYRQDPGLGLRLIYFSYDVKMKEKGDIPEGYSVSREKKERFSLILESASTNQTSMYLCASSLWDRRGLREQYFGPGTRLTVT.

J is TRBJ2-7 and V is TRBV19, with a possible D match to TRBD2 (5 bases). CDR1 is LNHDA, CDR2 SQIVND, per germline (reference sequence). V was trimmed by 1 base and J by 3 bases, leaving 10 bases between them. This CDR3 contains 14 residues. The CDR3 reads CASSIAGLHYEQYF. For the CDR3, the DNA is TGTGCCAGTAGTATAGCTGGACTCCACTACGAGCAGTACTTC.

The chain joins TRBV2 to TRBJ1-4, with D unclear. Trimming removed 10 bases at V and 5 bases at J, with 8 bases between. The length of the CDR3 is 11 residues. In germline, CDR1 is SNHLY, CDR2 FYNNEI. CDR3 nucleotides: TGTGCCACCACACCCAATGAAAAACTGTTTTTT. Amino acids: CATTPNEKLFF.

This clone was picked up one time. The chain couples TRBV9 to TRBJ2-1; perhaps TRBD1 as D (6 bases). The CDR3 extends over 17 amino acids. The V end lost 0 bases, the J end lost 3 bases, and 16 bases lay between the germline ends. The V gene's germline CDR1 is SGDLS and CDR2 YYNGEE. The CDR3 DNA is TGTGCCAGCAGCGTAGTTCCCTGGGGCAGGGGCTACAATGAGCAGTTCTTC. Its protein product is CASSVVPWGRGYNEQFF. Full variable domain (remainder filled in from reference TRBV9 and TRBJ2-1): DSGVTQTPKHLITATGQRVTLRCSPRSGDLSVYWYQQSLDQGLQFLIQYYNGEERAKGNILERFSAQQFPDLHSELNLSSLELGDSALYFCASSVVPWGRGYNEQFFGPGTRLTVL.

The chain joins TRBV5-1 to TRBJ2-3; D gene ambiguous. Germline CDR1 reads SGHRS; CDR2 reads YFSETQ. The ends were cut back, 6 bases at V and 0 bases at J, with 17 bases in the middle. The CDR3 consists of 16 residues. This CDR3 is CASTTLDIASTDTQYF. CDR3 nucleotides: TGCGCCAGCACTACTCTAGACATCGCTAGCACAGATACGCAGTATTTT. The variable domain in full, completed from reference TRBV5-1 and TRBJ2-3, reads KAGVTQTPRYLIKTRGQQVTLSCSPISGHRSVSWYQQTPGQGLQFLFEYFSETQRNKGNFPGRFSGRQFSNSRSEMNVSTLELGDSALYLCASTTLDIASTDTQYFGPGTRLTVL.

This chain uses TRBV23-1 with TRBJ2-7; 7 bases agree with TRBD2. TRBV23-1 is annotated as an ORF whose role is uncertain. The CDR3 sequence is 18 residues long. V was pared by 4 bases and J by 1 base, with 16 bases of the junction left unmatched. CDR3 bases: TGCGCCAGCAGTCCCAAATTGAGGCGGGAGAAAGGTTCCTACGAGCAGTACTTC. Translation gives CASSPKLRREKGSYEQYF.

The CDR3 is CASSDRVRESRHEQYF. The CDR3 coding sequence is TGTGCCAGCAGTGATAGGGTTCGGGAGAGTAGGCACGAGCAGTACTTC. The rearrangement joins TRBV25-1 to TRBJ2-5; maybe TRBD2 (6 bases). Gene TRBJ2-7 matches the end of the DNA better, so the J call may be wrong. The CDR3 spans 16 residues. Germline CDR1 reads MGHDK; CDR2 reads SYGVNS.

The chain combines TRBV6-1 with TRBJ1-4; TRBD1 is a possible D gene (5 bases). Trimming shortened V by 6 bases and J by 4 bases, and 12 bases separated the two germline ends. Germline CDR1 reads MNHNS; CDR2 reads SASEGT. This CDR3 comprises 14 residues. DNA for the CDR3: TGTGCCAGCAGCCTACAGGCGTTTAATGAAAAACTGTTTTTT. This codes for CASSLQAFNEKLFF.

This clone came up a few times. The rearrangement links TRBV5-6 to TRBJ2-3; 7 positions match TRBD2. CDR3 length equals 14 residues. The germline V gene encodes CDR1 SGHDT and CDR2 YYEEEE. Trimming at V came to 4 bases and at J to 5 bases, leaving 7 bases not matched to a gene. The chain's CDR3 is CASSAATGGDTQYF. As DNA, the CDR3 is TGTGCCAGCAGCGCCGCAACGGGAGGAGATACGCAGTATTTT. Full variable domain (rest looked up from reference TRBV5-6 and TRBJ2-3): DAGVTQSPTHLIKTRGQQVTLRCSPKSGHDTVSWYQQALGQGPQFIFQYYEEEERQRGNFPDRFSGHQFPNYSSELNVNALLLGDSALYLCASSAATGGDTQYFGPGTRLTVL.

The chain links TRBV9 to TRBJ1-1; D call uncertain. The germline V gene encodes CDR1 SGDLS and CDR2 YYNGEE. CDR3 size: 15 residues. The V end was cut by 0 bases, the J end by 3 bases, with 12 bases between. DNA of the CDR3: TGTGCCAGCAGCGTAGGGTGGGTCGAGGACACTGAAGCTTTCTTT. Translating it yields CASSVGWVEDTEAFF.

The CDR3 is CASTFFGSGNEQFF. Here the CDR3 DNA reads TGTGCCAGCACCTTCTTCGGGAGCGGAAATGAGCAGTTCTTC. The chain uses TRBV7-9 and TRBJ2-1, with D possibly TRBD2 on 6 matching bases. CDR1 is SEHNR and CDR2 is FQNEAQ in the germline V gene (reference sequence). The CDR3 extends over 14 amino acids. Trimming took off 7 bases at V and 7 bases at J, with 17 bases between the two ends.

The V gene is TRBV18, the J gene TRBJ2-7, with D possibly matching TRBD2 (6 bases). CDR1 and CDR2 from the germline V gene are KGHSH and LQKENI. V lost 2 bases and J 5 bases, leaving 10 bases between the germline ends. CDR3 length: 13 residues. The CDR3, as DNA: TGTGCCAGCTCACCAGGGACTCAAAACGAGCAGTACTTC. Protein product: CASSPGTQNEQYF.

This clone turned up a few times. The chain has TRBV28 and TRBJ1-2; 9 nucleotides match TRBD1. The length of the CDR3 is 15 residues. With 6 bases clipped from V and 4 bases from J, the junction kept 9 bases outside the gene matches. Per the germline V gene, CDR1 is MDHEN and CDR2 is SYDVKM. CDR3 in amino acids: CASRVQGARGYGYTF. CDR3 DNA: TGTGCCAGCAGAGTACAGGGGGCGCGGGGCTATGGCTACACCTTC.

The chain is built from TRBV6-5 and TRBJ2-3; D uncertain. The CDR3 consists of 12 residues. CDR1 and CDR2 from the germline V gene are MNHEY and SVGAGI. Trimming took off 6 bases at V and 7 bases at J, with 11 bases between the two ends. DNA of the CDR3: TGTGCCAGCAGGGCCACAGCAAATACGCAGTATTTT. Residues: CASRATANTQYF.

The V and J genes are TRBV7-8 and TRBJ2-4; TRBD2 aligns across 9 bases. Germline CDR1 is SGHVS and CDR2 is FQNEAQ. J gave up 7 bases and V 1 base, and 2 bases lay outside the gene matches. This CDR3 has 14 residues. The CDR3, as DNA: TGTGCCAGCAGCTTAGTAGCGGGAGCGAACATTCAGTACTTC. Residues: CASSLVAGANIQYF.

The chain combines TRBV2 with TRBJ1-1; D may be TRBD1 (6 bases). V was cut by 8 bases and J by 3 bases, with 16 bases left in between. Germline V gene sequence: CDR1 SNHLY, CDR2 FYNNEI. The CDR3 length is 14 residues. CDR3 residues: CASELFRGDTEAFF. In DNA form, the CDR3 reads TGTGCCAGCGAATTGTTCAGGGGCGACACTGAAGCTTTCTTT.